Below, 7 T cell receptor beta chains from the same sample are listed, as sequenced in a study of T cell responses to AZD1222 COVID-19 vaccine. Clones were sequenced by immunoSEQ multiplex PCR, and TCRdb holds only the in-frame ones, with some missing. The sample gives fewer than 200,000 clones, around 94% of which show up once; about 1.5% is in the top ten. The specimen was peripheral blood, collected 28 days after the second AZD1222 dose. The receptor source for this set is an adult who received the AZD1222 COVID-19 vaccine.

The chain carries TRBV6-5 and TRBJ1-5, with a tentative D call TRBD1 (5 bases). V lost 7 bases and J 4 bases, leaving 17 bases between the germline ends. This CDR3 is 15 amino acids long. Germline V gene sequence: CDR1 MNHEY, CDR2 SVGAGI. The CDR3 sequence is CASKIDRAPNQPQHF. The CDR3 DNA is TGTGCCAGCAAGATCGACAGAGCCCCGAATCAGCCCCAGCATTTT.

V and J are TRBV7-3 and TRBJ1-1; TRBD1 is a possible D gene (6 bases). The V gene's germline CDR1 is SGHTA and CDR2 FQGTGA. This CDR3 comprises 15 residues. V was shortened by 2 bases and J by 2 bases, with 12 bases between the two germline ends. CDR3 region: CASSLSSGGNTEAFF. The CDR3 nucleotides are TGTGCCAGCAGCTTATCGTCCGGGGGCAACACTGAAGCTTTCTTT.

This chain connects TRBV2 to TRBJ1-1; D is perhaps TRBD1 (6 bases). Trimming left V 8 bases short and J 5 bases short, with 15 bases between. The CDR3 totals 13 residues. The V gene's germline CDR1 is SNHLY and CDR2 FYNNEI. The CDR3 DNA reads TGTGCCAGCTGCCGACAAAGGGGGACTGAAGCTTTCTTT. Protein product: CASCRQRGTEAFF.

This clone came up once. This CDR3 reads CASSQGLGAYNEQFF. DNA for the CDR3: TGCGCCAGCAGCCAAGGGTTAGGGGCCTACAATGAGCAGTTCTTC. The V and J genes are TRBV4-1 and TRBJ2-1; the D gene is possibly TRBD1 (5 bases). This CDR3 comprises 15 residues. The V gene's germline CDR1 is MGHRA and CDR2 YSYEKL. Trimming removed 1 base at V and 2 bases at J, with 9 bases between.

The chain uses TRBV4-3 and TRBJ2-5; 8 positions match TRBD1. V was pared by 5 bases and J by 2 bases, with 4 bases of the junction left unmatched. The CDR3 extends over 14 amino acids. Germline V gene data show CDR1 as LGHNA and CDR2 as YSLEER. The CDR3: CASSATGGQETQYF. DNA for the CDR3: TGCGCCAGCAGCGCTACAGGGGGGCAAGAGACCCAGTACTTC.

The chain combines TRBV4-3 with TRBJ1-2; 8 bases are a match to TRBD1. The trim removed 0 bases at V and 8 bases at J, leaving 17 bases unmatched. The CDR3 has 18 amino acids. Germline V gene sequence: CDR1 LGHNA, CDR2 YSLEER. CDR3 residues: CASSQDRAGGYTTGGYTF. CDR3 DNA: TGCGCCAGCAGCCAAGATCGGGCAGGGGGCTATACTACTGGGGGCTACACCTTC.

The chain carries TRBV27 and TRBJ2-7; D assignment may be TRBD1 or TRBD2 (5 bases each). The CDR3 covers 16 residues. Between the trimmed V and J ends, which lost 2 bases and 3 bases, there was a span of 17 bases. Germline lookup yields CDR1 MNHEY and CDR2 SMNVEV (reference sequence). The CDR3 region is CASSLGPYRTDYEQYF. The CDR3 DNA reads as TGTGCCAGCAGTTTAGGGCCCTACAGGACTGACTACGAGCAGTACTTC.